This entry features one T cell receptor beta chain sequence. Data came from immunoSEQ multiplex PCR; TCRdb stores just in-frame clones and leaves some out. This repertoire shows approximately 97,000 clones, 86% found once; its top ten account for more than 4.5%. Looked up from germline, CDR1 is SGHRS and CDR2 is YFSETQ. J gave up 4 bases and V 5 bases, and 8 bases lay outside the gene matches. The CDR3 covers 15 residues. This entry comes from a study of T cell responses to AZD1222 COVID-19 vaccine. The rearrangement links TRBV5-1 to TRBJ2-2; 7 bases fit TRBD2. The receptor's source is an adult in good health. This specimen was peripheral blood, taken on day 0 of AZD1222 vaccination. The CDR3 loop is CASRVRLAGTGELFF. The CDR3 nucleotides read TGCGCCAGCAGGGTCAGACTAGCAGGCACCGGGGAGCTGTTTTTT.